The sequence of this TCR beta chain was determined in a study of T cell repertoires in cytomegalovirus infection. In the study overall: As its CMV epitopes, the study selected recently identified HLA-C-restricted and well-studied HLA-B-restricted targets. Shared public TCR beta signatures pointed to both CMV infection and a matching HLA type. Study findings and constraints: Ex vivo responses were dominated by HLA-C-restricted CMV-specific TCR beta clonotypes.

MiXCR, run by TCRdb on the reads, gives a single entry per CDR3 protein. Of approximately 30,000 distinct CDR3 sequences listed, around a fifth are singletons. CDR1 and CDR2 from the germline V gene are SEHNR and FQNEAQ (reference sequence). CDR3 length equals 15 residues. V gave up 6 bases and J gave up 5 bases, with 16 bases separating them. Regarding this clonotype: Its antigen is still unknown.

The J gene is TRBJ1-4, the V gene TRBV7-9; TRBD1 is a possible D gene (5 bases). The TCR sequence derives from a human donor in good health (CMV status not recorded). Some clones in this sample may be carry-over from other donors' samples. The sequences come from CD8+ T cells from cultured PBMCs, collected from culture after CMV antigen stimulation. The CDR3 DNA is TGTGCCAGCAGAACGACCATGGGACGAAATGAAAAACTGTTTTTT. Protein: CASRTTMGRNEKLFF.